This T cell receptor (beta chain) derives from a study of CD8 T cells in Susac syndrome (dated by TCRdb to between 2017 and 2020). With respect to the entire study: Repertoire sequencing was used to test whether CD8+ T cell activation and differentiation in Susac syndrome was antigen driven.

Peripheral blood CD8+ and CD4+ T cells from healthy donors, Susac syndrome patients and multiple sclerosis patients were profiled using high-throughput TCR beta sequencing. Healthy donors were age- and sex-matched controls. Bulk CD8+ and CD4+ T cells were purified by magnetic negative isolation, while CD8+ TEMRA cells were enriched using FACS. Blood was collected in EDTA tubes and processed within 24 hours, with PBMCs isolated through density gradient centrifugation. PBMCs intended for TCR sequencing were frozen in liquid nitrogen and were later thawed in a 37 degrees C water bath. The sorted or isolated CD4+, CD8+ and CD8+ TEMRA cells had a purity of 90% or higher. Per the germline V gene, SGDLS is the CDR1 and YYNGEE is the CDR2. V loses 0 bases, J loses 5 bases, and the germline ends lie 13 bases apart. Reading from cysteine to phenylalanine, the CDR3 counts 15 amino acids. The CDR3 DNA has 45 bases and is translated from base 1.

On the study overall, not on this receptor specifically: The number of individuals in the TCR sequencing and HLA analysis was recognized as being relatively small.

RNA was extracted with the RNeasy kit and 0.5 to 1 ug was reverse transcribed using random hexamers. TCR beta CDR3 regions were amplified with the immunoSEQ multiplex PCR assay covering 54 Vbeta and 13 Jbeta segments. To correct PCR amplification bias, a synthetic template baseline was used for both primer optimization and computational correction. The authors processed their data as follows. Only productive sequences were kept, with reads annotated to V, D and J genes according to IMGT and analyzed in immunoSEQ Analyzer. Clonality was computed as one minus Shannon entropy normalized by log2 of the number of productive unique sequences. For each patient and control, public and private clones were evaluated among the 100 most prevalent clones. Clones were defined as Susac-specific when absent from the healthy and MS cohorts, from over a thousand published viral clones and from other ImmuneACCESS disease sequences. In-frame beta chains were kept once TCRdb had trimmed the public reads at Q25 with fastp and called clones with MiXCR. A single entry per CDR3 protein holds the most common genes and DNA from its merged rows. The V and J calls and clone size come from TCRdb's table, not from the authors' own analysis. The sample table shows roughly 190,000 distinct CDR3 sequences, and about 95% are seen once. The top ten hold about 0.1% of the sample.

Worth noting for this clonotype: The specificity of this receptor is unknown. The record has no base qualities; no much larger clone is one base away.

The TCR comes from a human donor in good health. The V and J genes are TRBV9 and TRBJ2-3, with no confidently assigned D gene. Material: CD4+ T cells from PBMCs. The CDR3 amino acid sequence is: CASSVGAMQVDTQYF. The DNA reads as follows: TGTGCCAGCAGCGTAGGGGCCATGCAGGTAGATACGCAGTATTTT.